The rows below give T cell receptor beta chains drawn from one sample of a study of OX40 agonist ivuxolimab in advanced cancers. The data were produced by immunoSEQ multiplex PCR, yet TCRdb's version contains in-frame clones alone and is incomplete. Among tens of thousands of clones listed, roughly 91% were seen once. Sample: CD4+ or CD8+ T cells sorted from blood, taken in a trial of the OX40 agonist ivuxolimab. These receptors were collected from an adult with an advanced solid tumor such as melanoma, head and neck, liver or kidney cancer. The conserved cysteine and the conserved F or W are not part of the CDR3 here.

TRBV15 ATSRGGSQTGELF
TRBV2 ASSSTYNSPRP
TRBV29-1 SVEGTGKIAGYT
TRBV10-2 ASRTGTAGNTIY
TRBV7-2 ASSPYARQTNEKLF
TRBV19 ASSSQAGGYTDTQY
TRBV5-4 ASSLLGQIQETQY
TRBV7-6 ASSLAPGTSYEQY
TRBV28 ASSFPGRGIGYGYT
TRBV4-3 ASSPKPRLAGGPDTQY
TRBV29-1 SADSYNEQF
TRBV18 ASSAGLDYEQY
TRBV6-5 ASSYLEDQPQH
TRBV6-6 ASSYGGQAF
TRBV7-2 ASSLGSAGGANEQF
TRBV29-1 SVEGSGGGLETQY
TRBV5-6 ASSFLDRYTEAF
TRBV10-3 AISDGSGGNIQY
TRBV6-6 ASSYSGTGGNQPQH
TRBV27 ASSPRGGTTGELF
TRBV6-5 ASSRRNSGANVLT
TRBV11-2 ASSRGTSGAGELF
TRBV11-2 ASSLVGSGVNEQY
TRBV27 ASRKTSGTNTGELF
TRBV4-1 ASSHRQGAIKRTETQY
TRBV19 ASSRRLAGTDTQY